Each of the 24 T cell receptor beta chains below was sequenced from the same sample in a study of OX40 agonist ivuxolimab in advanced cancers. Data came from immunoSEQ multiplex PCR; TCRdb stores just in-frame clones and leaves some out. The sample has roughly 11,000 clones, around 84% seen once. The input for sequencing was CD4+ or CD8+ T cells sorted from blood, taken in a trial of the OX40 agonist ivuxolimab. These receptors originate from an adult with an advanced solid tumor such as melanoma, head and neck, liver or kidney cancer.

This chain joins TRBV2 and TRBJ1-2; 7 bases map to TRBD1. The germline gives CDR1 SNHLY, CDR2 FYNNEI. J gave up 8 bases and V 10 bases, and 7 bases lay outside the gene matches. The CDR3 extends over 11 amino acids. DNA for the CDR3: TGTGCCAAGACAGGGACGCGGGGCTACACCTTC. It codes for CAKTGTRGYTF.

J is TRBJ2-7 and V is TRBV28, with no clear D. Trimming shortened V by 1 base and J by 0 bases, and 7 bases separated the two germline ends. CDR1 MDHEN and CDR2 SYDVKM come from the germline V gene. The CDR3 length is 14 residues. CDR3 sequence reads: CASSLYLSSYEQYF. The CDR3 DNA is TGTGCCAGCAGTTTATACTTAAGCTCCTACGAGCAGTACTTC.

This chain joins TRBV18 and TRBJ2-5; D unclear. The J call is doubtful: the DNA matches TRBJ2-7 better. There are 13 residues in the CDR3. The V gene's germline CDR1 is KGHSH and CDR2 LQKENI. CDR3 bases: TGTGCCAGCTCACCACACTCCCTTAACGAGCAGTACTTC. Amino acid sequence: CASSPHSLNEQYF.

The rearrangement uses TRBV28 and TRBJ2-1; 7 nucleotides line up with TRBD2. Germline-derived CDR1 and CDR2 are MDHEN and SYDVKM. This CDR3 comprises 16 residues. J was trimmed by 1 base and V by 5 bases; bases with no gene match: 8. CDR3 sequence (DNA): TGTGCCAGCAGTCCCGAAGGGACTACTTCCTACAATGAGCAGTTCTTC. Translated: CASSPEGTTSYNEQFF.

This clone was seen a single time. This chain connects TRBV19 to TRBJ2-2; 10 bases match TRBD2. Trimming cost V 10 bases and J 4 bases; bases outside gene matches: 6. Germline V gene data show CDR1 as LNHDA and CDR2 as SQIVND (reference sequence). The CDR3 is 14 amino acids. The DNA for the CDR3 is TGTGCCACCCTAGCGGGAGAACTCACCGGGGAGCTGTTTTTT. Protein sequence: CATLAGELTGELFF.

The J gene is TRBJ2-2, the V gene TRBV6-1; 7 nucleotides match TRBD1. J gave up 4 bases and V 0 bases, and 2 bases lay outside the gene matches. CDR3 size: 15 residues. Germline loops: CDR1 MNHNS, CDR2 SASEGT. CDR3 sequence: CASSEAPGGTGELFF. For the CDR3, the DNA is TGTGCCAGCAGTGAAGCGCCAGGGGGCACCGGGGAGCTGTTTTTT.

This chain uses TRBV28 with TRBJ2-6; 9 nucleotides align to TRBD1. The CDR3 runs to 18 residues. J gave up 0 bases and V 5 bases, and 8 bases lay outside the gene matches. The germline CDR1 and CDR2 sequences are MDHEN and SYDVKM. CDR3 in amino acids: CASSADRGAPSGANVLTF. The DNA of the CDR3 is TGTGCCAGCAGTGCGGACAGGGGAGCCCCCTCTGGGGCCAACGTCCTGACTTTC.

The CDR3 here is CASSSDRESSGNTIYF. DNA of the CDR3: TGTGCCAGCAGCTCAGACAGGGAGAGCTCTGGAAACACCATATATTTT. The rearrangement joins TRBV5-6 to TRBJ1-3; 7 positions match TRBD1. With 3 bases clipped from V and 0 bases from J, the junction kept 6 bases outside the gene matches. CDR3 size: 16 residues. Germline lookup yields CDR1 SGHDT and CDR2 YYEEEE.

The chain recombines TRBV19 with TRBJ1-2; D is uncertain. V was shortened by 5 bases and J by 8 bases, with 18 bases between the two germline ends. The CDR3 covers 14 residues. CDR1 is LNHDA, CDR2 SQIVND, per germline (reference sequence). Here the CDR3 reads CASSVRVRPTGYTF. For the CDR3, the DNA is TGTGCCAGTAGTGTCCGGGTTCGTCCCACGGGCTACACCTTC.

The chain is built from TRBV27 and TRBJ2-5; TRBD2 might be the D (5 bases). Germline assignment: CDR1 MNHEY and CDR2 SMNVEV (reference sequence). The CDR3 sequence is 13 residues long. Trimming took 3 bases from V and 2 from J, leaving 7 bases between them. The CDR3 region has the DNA TGTGCCAGCAGTTTTGGGAGACAAGAGACCCAGTACTTC. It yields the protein CASSFGRQETQYF.

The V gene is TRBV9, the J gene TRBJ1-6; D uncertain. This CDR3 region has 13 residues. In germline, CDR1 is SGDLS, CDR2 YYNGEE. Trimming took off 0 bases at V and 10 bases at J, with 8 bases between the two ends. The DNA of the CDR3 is TGTGCCAGCAGCGTAGACCCCGTATCACCCCTCCACTTT. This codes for CASSVDPVSPLHF. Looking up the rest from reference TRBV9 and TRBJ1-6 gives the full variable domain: DSGVTQTPKHLITATGQRVTLRCSPRSGDLSVYWYQQSLDQGLQFLIQYYNGEERAKGNILERFSAQQFPDLHSELNLSSLELGDSALYFCASSVDPVSPLHFGNGTRLTVT.

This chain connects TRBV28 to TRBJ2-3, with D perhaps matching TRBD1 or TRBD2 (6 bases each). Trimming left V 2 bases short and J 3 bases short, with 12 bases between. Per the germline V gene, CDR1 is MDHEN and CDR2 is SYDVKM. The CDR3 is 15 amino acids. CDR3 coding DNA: TGTGCCAGCAGTTTACTAGCGCAGGGGACAGATACGCAGTATTTT. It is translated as CASSLLAQGTDTQYF. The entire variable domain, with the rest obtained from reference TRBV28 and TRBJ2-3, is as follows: DVKVTQSSRYLVKRTGEKVFLECVQDMDHENMFWYRQDPGLGLRLIYFSYDVKMKEKGDIPEGYSVSREKKERFSLILESASTNQTSMYLCASSLLAQGTDTQYFGPGTRLTVL.

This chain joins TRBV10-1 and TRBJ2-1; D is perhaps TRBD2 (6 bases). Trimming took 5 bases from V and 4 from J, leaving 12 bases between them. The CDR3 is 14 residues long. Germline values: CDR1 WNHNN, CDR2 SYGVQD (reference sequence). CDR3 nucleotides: TGCGCCAGCAGTCCGAGCGGGCTATACAATGAGCAGTTCTTC. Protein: CASSPSGLYNEQFF.

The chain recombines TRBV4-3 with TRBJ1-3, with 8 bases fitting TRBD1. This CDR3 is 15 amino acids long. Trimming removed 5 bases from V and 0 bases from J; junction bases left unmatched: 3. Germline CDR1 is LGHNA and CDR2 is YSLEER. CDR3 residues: CASSEGTGSGNTIYF. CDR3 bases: TGCGCCAGCAGCGAAGGGACAGGCTCTGGAAACACCATATATTTT.

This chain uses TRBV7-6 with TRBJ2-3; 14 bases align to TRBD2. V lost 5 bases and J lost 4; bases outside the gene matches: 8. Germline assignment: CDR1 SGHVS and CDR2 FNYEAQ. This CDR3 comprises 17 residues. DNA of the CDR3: TGTGCCAGCAGCCACCGACTAGCGGGAGGGGTACCAGATACGCAGTATTTT. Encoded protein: CASSHRLAGGVPDTQYF.

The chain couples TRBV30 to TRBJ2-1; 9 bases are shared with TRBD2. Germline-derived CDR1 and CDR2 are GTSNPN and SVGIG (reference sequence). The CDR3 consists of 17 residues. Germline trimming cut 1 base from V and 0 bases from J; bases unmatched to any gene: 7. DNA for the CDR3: TGTGCCTGGAGTGGCCTTAGCGGGGGTAGCTCCTACAATGAGCAGTTCTTC. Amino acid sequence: CAWSGLSGGSSYNEQFF.

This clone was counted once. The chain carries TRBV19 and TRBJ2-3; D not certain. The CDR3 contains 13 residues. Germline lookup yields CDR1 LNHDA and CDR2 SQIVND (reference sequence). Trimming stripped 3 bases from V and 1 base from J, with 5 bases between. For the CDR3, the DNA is TGTGCCAGTAGTATTCCGGGCACAGATACGCAGTATTTT. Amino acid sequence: CASSIPGTDTQYF.

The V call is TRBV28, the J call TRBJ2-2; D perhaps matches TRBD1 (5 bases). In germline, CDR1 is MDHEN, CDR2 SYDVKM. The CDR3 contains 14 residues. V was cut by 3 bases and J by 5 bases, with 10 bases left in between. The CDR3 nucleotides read TGTGCCAGCAGTTTGGCAGGGCGGACCGGGGAGCTGTTTTTT. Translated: CASSLAGRTGELFF.

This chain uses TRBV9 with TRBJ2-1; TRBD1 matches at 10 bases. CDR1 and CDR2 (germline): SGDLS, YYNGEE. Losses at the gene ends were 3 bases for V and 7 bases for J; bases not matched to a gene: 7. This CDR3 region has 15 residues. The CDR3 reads CASSAGQGERNEQFF. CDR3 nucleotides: TGTGCCAGCAGCGCCGGACAGGGGGAACGGAATGAGCAGTTCTTC.

The CDR3: CASSLEGPLSETQYF. Here the CDR3 DNA reads TGTGCCAGCAGCTTAGAAGGACCCCTGTCGGAGACCCAGTACTTC. The chain employs TRBV7-8 and TRBJ2-5; D gene unclear. V was trimmed by 1 base and J by 5 bases, leaving 14 bases between them. The CDR3 extends over 15 amino acids. CDR1 and CDR2 from the germline V gene are SGHVS and FQNEAQ.

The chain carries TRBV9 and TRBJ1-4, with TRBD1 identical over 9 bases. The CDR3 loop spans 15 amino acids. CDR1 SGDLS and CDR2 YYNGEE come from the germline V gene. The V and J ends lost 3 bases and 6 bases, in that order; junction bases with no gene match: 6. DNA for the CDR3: TGTGCCAGCAGCGGGCCGGGACAGGGCTATGAAAAACTGTTTTTT. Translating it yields CASSGPGQGYEKLFF.

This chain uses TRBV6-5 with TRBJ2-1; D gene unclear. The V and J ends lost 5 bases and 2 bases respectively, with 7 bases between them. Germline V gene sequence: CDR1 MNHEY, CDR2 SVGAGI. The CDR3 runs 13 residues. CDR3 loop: CASSPAPYNEQFF. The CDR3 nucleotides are TGTGCCAGCAGTCCGGCCCCCTACAATGAGCAGTTCTTC.

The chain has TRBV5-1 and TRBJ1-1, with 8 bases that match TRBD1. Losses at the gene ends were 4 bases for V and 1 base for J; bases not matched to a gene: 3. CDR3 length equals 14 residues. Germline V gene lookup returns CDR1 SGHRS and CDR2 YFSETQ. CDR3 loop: CASSIGQGNTEAFF. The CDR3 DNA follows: TGCGCCAGCAGCATCGGACAGGGGAACACTGAAGCTTTCTTT.

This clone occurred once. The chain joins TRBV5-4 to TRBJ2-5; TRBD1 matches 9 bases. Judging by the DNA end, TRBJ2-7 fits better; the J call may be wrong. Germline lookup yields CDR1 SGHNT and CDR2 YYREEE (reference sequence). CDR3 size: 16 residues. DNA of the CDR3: TGTGCCAGCAGCAAAGACCGGGACAGGGCAGCCTACGAGCAGTACTTC. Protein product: CASSKDRDRAAYEQYF.